The sequence of this TCR beta chain was determined in a study of T cell repertoires in ileal Crohn's disease. The wider study: All patients had surgery for stricturing (about 60%) or penetrating (around 40%) disease.

Only in-frame clones appear in the TCRdb table, and some are missing; sequencing was by immunoSEQ multiplex PCR. The sample has approximately 7,700 clones, approximately 96% seen once. CDR3 length: 12 amino acids. The germline V gene has CDR1 MNHNY and CDR2 SVGAGI (reference sequence). V lost 2 bases to trimming and J lost 4 bases, with 2 bases between them. Sequenced: ileal tissue. The rearrangement uses TRBV6-6 and TRBJ1-4; D is unclear. This TCR was recovered from an adult with Crohn's disease. The CDR3 DNA reads TGTGCCAGCAGTTACCTTAATGAAAAACTGTTTTTT. Translating gives CASSYLNEKLFF.